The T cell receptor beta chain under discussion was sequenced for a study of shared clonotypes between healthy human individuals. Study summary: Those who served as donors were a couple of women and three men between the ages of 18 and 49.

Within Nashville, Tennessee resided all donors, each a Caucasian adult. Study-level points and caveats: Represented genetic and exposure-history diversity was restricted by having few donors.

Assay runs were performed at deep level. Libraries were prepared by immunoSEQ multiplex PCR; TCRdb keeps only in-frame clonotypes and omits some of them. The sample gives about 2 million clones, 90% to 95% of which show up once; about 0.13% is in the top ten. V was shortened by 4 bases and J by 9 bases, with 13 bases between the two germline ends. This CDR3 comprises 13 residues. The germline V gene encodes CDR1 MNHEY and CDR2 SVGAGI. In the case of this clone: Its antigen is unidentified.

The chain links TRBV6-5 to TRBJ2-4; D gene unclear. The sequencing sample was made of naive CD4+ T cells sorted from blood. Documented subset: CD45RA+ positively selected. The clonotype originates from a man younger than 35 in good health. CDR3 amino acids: CASSSRGSGIQYF. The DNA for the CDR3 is TGTGCCAGCAGTTCCCGCGGCTCTGGCATTCAGTACTTC.